Reported below is one TCR beta chain. For the second PCR, which ran for about 7 to 12 cycles, a sample-barcoded 5' primer and a J-beta primer mix were used. Using its own MiXCR run on the 5' RACE reads, TCRdb lists one record per CDR3 protein. Of 550,000 to 600,000 distinct CDR3 sequences in the sample, about 25% are singletons; the top ten hold about 18%. The CDR3 length is 16 residues. Per the germline V gene, CDR1 is DFQATT and CDR2 is SNEGSKA (reference sequence). V lost 0 bases to trimming and J lost 2 bases, with 13 bases between them. The data originate from a study of blood T cells in healthy people across ages.

The clonotype was recovered from a woman aged 70-85 years in good health. The V gene is TRBV20-1, the J gene TRBJ2-2; D may match TRBD1 or TRBD2 (6 bases each). The sample consisted of blood. The DNA of the CDR3 is TGCAGTGCTAGAGATTTTGGGGGGCTCAACACCGGGGAGCTGTTTTTT. It specifies CSARDFGGLNTGELFF.